Below, one T cell receptor (beta chain) is given with its context. The target antigen is unknown. The entry originates in a study of regulatory T cells in long-lasting Graves disease. The CDR3 totals 14 residues. Trimming at V came to 5 bases and at J to 10 bases, leaving 10 bases not matched to a gene. The germline V gene encodes CDR1 MNHEY and CDR2 SMNVEV (reference sequence). Study results and limitations: Accuracy might have suffered from few samples.

This sample's time point: newly diagnosed GD, antithyroid drugs for less than 3 months. RNA isolated from PBMCs was used to make the TCR library. Libraries of TCR beta came from iRepertoire HTBI primers plus Arm-PCR of CDR3 regions. TCRdb analysed the multiplex PCR reads with MiXCR anew, one entry per CDR3 protein. Of approximately 540,000 distinct CDR3 sequences listed, around 12% are singletons. The sample was also linked to a second study, of T cells in Graves' hyperthyroidism and ophthalmopathy. This second report adds: Patients with ophthalmopathy were separated from those with stable hyperthyroidism by a 13 V-J model.

The chain uses TRBV27 and TRBJ1-4; 7 bases align to TRBD1. Source: peripheral blood mononuclear cells (PBMCs), taken at new diagnosis, from a patient treated with antithyroid drugs. The clonotype comes from a woman aged 25 to 39 with Graves disease. The CDR3 DNA reads TGTGCCAGCAGTCCCGACAGGGTAGATCGAAAACTGTTTTTT. Translated: CASSPDRVDRKLFF.